This TCR beta chain was recorded in a study of OX40 agonist ivuxolimab in advanced cancers. Losses at the gene ends were 4 bases for V and 1 base for J; bases not matched to a gene: 2. The CDR3 loop spans 14 amino acids. Germline CDR1 is SGHRS and CDR2 is YFSETQ. Measured with immunoSEQ multiplex PCR; TCRdb has only the in-frame clones, and not every one. The sample holds about 150,000 clones, approximately 94% seen once. The starting material was CD4+ or CD8+ T cells sorted from blood, obtained in a trial of the OX40 agonist ivuxolimab. The receptor was isolated from an adult with an advanced solid tumor such as melanoma, head and neck, liver or kidney cancer. The rearrangement links TRBV5-1 to TRBJ1-1; 9 bases agree with TRBD1. The CDR3 sequence: CASSPDRGNTEAFF. Here the CDR3 DNA reads TGCGCCAGCAGCCCGGACAGGGGGAACACTGAAGCTTTCTTT.